This paragraph covers one TCR beta chain sequence. As the sequencing template, cDNA was produced by extracting RNA and reverse transcribing it. Method: immunoSEQ multiplex PCR; TCRdb's copy keeps in-frame clones and lacks some. Here the sample spans about 190,000 clones, less than 65% being singletons. The CDR3 is 15 amino acids. The germline V gene has CDR1 SQVTM and CDR2 ANQGSEA. The J segment lost 0 bases and the V segment lost 7 bases, leaving 10 bases of the junction unmatched. The sample is drawn from a study of CD8+ T cells in alopecia areata. Sample treatment: oral pan-JAK inhibitor, 5-10 mg twice daily.

The V call is TRBV29-1, the J call TRBJ1-1; 8 positions agree with TRBD1. This receptor was taken from a human donor with alopecia areata. Sequences were derived from CD4+ T cells sorted from blood, sampled at week 24, from a patient treated with tofacitinib. In DNA form, the CDR3 reads TGCAGCGCGTCCGGGGGACAGGTTGTGAACACTGAAGCTTTCTTT. Translated, it gives CSASGGQVVNTEAFF.